What follows describes a single T cell receptor (beta chain). Its antigen remains unidentified. The data originate from a study of cytomegalovirus exposure and HLA in healthy donors. Study-wide context: Previous work identified roughly 120 million unique TCR beta sequences from approximately 190 million T cells.

Both 60 Vbeta primers and 13 Jbeta primers went into the PCR. Profiling relied on immunoSEQ multiplex PCR, and the TCRdb table lists in-frame clones only, not all of them. The table includes under 130,000 clones, approximately 81% detected once. Overall study findings and caveats: Relative to equally common others, HLA-associated TCR beta chains showed greater clonal expansion in a later analysis.

The sequenced sample was PBMCs. The TCR sequence derives from a man between 25 and 39 years old in good health and CMV-seronegative.

The CDR3 region is CASSSITPRNQPQHF. CDR3 DNA: TGTGCCAGCAGTTCCATCACACCTCGCAATCAGCCCCAGCATTTT. This sequence joins TRBV28 and TRBJ1-5; D is ambiguous. Trimming cost V 4 bases and J 2 bases, with 12 bases left between them. The germline gives CDR1 MDHEN, CDR2 SYDVKM. CDR3 length: 15 residues.